Included here is one T cell receptor (beta chain) sequence, with context. Its antigen remains unidentified. TCRdb processed the 5' RACE reads anew with MiXCR; each CDR3 protein has one entry. The sample has 450,000 or so distinct CDR3 sequences; more than 20% are singletons. V dropped 3 bases and J dropped 2 bases, with 16 bases sitting between them. Looked up from germline, CDR1 is DFQATT and CDR2 is SNEGSKA (reference sequence). This CDR3 region has 15 residues. The data stem from a study of identical twins. Study-level points and caveats: Not following the same donors, the study drew its conclusions from cross-sectional statistical analysis.

In addition, the sample was reused for a study of T cells expressing NK-cell markers. As that study records: Roughly six donors had dominant NKG2C+ clonotypes that comprised about 1.0-8% of their CD8+ T cells. The study left the HCMV specificity of expanded NKG2C+ T cell clones unresolved.

The sequencing sample was made of CD4+ T cells sorted from blood. The gene calls are TRBV20-1 and TRBJ1-1, with D possibly matching TRBD1 (6 bases). The clonotype comes from a woman between 18 and 29 years old in good health. CDR3 amino acids: CSASLNRVRNTEAFF. The CDR3 DNA is TGCAGTGCTAGCCTAAACAGGGTTAGAAACACTGAAGCTTTCTTT.